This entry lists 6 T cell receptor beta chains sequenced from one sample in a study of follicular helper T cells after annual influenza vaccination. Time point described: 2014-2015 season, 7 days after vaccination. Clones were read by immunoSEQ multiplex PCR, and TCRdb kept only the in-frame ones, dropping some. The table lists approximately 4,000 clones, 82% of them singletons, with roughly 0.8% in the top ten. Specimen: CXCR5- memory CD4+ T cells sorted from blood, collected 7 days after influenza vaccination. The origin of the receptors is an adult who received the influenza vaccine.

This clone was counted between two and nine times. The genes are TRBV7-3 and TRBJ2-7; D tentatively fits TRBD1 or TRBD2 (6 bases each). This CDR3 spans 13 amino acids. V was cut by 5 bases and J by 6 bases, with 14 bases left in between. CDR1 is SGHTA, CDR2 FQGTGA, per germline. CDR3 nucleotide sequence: TGTGCCAGCAGCCCCACGGGGGCGGGCGAGCAGTACTTC. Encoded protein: CASSPTGAGEQYF. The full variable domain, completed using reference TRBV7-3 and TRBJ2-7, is GAGVSQTPSNKVTEKGKYVELRCDPISGHTALYWYRQSLGQGPEFLIYFQGTGAADDSGLPNDRFFAVRPEGSVSTLKIQRTERGDSAVYLCASSPTGAGEQYFGPGTRLTVT.

CDR3 bases: TGCGCCAGCAGTCCGGGGCAGGGTACAAACACCATATATTTT. Protein sequence: CASSPGQGTNTIYF. This chain links TRBV23-1 with TRBJ1-3; tentative D call: TRBD1 (5 bases). TRBV23-1 is flagged as an ORF with uncertain function. CDR3 size: 14 residues. The V end lost 4 bases, the J end lost 6 bases, and 13 bases lay between the germline ends.

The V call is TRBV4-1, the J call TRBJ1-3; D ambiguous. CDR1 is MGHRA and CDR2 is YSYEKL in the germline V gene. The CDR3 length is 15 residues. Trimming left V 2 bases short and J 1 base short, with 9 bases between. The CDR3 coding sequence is TGCGCCAGCAGCCAATTGGGCCGTTCTGGAAACACCATATATTTT. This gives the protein CASSQLGRSGNTIYF.

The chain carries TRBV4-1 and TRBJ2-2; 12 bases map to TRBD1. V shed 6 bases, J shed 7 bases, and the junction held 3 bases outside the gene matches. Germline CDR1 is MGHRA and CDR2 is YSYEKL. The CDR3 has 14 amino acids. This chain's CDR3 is CASRGQGANGELFF. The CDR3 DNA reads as TGCGCCAGCAGGGGACAGGGGGCGAACGGGGAGCTGTTTTTT.

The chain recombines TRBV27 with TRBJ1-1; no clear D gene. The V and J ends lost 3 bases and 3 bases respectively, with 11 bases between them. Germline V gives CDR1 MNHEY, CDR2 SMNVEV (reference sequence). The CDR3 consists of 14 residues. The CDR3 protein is CASSFGREDTEAFF. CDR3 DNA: TGTGCCAGCAGTTTCGGACGGGAGGACACTGAAGCTTTCTTT.

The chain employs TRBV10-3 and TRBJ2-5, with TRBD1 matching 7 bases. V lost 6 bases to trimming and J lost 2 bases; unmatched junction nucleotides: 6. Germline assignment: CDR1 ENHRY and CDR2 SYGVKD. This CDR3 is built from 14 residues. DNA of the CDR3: TGTGCCATCAGATCGGGACAGTTACAAGAGACCCAGTACTTC. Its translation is CAIRSGQLQETQYF.